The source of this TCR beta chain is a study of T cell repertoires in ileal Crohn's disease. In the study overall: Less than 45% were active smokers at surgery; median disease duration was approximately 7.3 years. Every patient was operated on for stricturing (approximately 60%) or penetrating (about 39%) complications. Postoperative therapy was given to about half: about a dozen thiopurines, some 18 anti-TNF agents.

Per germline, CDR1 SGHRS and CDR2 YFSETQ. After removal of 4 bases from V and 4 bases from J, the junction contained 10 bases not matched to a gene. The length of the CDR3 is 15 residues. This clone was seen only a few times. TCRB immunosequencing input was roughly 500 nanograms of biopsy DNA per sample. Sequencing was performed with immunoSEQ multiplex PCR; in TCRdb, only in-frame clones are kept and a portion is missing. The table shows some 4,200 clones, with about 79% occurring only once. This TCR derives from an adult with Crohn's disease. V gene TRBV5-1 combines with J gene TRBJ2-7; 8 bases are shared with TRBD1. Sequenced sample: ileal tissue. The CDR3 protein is CASSLGQAFSYEQYF. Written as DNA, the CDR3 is TGCGCCAGCAGCCTGGGACAGGCTTTTAGTTACGAGCAGTACTTC.